What follows are 30 T cell receptor beta chains derived from one specimen sequenced in a study of cytomegalovirus exposure and HLA in healthy donors. Primers: 60 Vbeta forward and 13 Jbeta reverse. Generated by immunoSEQ multiplex PCR, the TCRdb table keeps only in-frame clones and is missing some. The table has 150,000 to 160,000 clones, approximately 80% seen once. The sample taken for sequencing was PBMCs. These receptors came from a woman aged 35 to 49 in good health and CMV-seropositive.

The V gene is TRBV5-1, the J gene TRBJ2-7; 11 bases line up with TRBD1. The V and J ends lost 4 bases and 5 bases, in that order; junction bases with no gene match: 5. Germline assignment: CDR1 SGHRS and CDR2 YFSETQ. The CDR3 contains 14 residues. CDR3 sequence reads: CASSAGTGGNEQYF. CDR3 nucleotide sequence: TGCGCCAGCAGCGCCGGGACAGGGGGGAACGAGCAGTACTTC.

This clone was seen just once. V gene TRBV4-1 combines with J gene TRBJ2-2; D might be TRBD1 (6 bases). Germline CDR1 reads MGHRA; CDR2 reads YSYEKL. Trimming removed 3 bases at V and 5 bases at J, with 13 bases between. The CDR3 sequence is 15 residues long. The CDR3 loop is CASSQPDRRTGELFF. The CDR3 DNA sequence: TGCGCCAGCAGCCAGCCCGACAGGAGGACCGGGGAGCTGTTTTTT.

Notes on this clone: Because the CDR3's place on the DNA is in doubt, the DNA is left out and the CDR3 is given as listed by TCRdb. The J gene is TRBJ1-5, the V gene TRBV19. The CDR3 spans 14 residues, counting both ends. Germline-derived CDR1 and CDR2 are LNHDA and SQIVND (reference sequence). CDR3 sequence: CASSTSGAGQPQHF.

This clone has a single count. V is TRBV28 and J is TRBJ1-2; D unresolved. V lost 5 bases and J lost 7, with 8 bases in between. Germline V CDR1 and CDR2: MDHEN, SYDVKM. The CDR3 is 11 residues long. The CDR3 region is CASSDTRGYTF. CDR3 sequence (DNA): TGTGCCAGCAGTGATACTCGTGGCTACACCTTC.

This clone showed up just once. The rearrangement links TRBV7-8 to TRBJ2-4, with 7 nucleotides matching TRBD2. The CDR3 length is 18 residues. After removal of 5 bases from V and 1 base from J, the junction contained 14 bases not matched to a gene. Per germline, CDR1 SGHVS and CDR2 FQNEAQ. CDR3 loop: CASSDPGSGVFAKNIQYF. In nucleotides, the CDR3 is TGTGCCAGCAGCGACCCAGGGAGCGGGGTTTTTGCCAAAAACATTCAGTACTTC.

This clone has only one observation. The rearrangement joins TRBV5-5 to TRBJ2-3; D uncertain. The CDR3 covers 19 residues. The germline V and J ends were trimmed by 0 bases and 2 bases, with 22 bases remaining between them. Germline values: CDR1 SGHKS, CDR2 YYEKEE (reference sequence). This CDR3 is CASSLDGVPSLSLTDTQYF. DNA for the CDR3: TGTGCCAGCAGCTTGGACGGAGTTCCCTCCTTGTCCCTCACAGATACGCAGTATTTT.

Details on this clone: At one end, the junction sequence differs from germline, possibly due to a read error. The chain is built from TRBV28 and TRBJ2-7, with TRBD2 identical over 11 bases. The V gene's germline CDR1 is MDHEN and CDR2 SYDVKM. The CDR3 spans 13 residues. The DNA of the CDR3 is TGTGCCAGCAGGGCTAGCGGGAGGTCGGGAGCCGTATTC. Its translation is CASRASGRSGAVF.

This chain uses TRBV27 with TRBJ1-2; possible D gene TRBD1, 5 bases. The germline V gene has CDR1 MNHEY and CDR2 SMNVEV (reference sequence). The CDR3 is 12 amino acids. Trimming removed 4 bases from V and 8 bases from J, with 11 bases in between. This chain's CDR3 is CASSSTGSGYTF. The CDR3, as DNA: TGTGCCAGCAGTTCAACAGGATCGGGCTACACCTTC.

The rearrangement joins TRBV5-1 to TRBJ1-2, with D maybe TRBD1 (6 bases). Germline V gene sequence: CDR1 SGHRS, CDR2 YFSETQ. The CDR3 length is 15 residues. V lost 0 bases and J lost 5, with 14 bases in between. Here the CDR3 DNA reads TGCGCCAGCAGCTTGGTGGCAGGGGTTGGATATGGCTACACCTTC. Amino acids: CASSLVAGVGYGYTF.

In this sample, this clone turned up once. CDR3 nucleotide sequence: TGTGCCAGCAGTGAATGGCGGGAGGGCCCCCACGAGCAGTACTTC. Amino acids: CASSEWREGPHEQYF. This rearrangement joins TRBV2 to TRBJ2-7; 9 positions match TRBD2. The CDR3 totals 15 residues. Germline trimming cut 2 bases from V and 5 bases from J; bases unmatched to any gene: 7. Germline V gene lookup returns CDR1 SNHLY and CDR2 FYNNEI.

V is TRBV28 and J is TRBJ1-3, with a tentative D call TRBD1 (6 bases). Germline CDR1 reads MDHEN; CDR2 reads SYDVKM. Trimming stripped 3 bases from V and 0 bases from J, with 18 bases between. This CDR3 has 18 residues. CDR3 nucleotides: TGTGCCAGCAGTTTGAACAGGGCGAAACGTATCTCTGGAAACACCATATATTTT. As protein: CASSLNRAKRISGNTIYF.

About this clone itself: The sample has other DNA sequences that encode this CDR3 too. The V gene is TRBV5-1, the J gene TRBJ2-1, with 7 positions matching TRBD2. This CDR3 has 14 amino acids. Losses at the gene ends were 3 bases for V and 3 bases for J; bases not matched to a gene: 3. Germline loops: CDR1 SGHRS, CDR2 YFSETQ. This chain's CDR3 is CASSSLADYNEQFF. In nucleotides, the CDR3 is TGCGCCAGCAGCTCTCTAGCGGACTACAATGAGCAGTTCTTC.

The rearrangement uses TRBV5-5 and TRBJ2-7, with D unclear. Per germline, CDR1 SGHKS and CDR2 YYEKEE (reference sequence). V lost 4 bases, J lost 0 bases, and 14 bases lay in between. CDR3 length equals 15 residues. CDR3 sequence: CASSLLRPGSYEQYF. DNA for the CDR3: TGTGCCAGCAGCCTCCTAAGACCGGGCTCCTACGAGCAGTACTTC.

The chain links TRBV6-5 to TRBJ1-5; 7 bases are a match to TRBD1. Germline V CDR1 and CDR2: MNHEY, SVGAGI. This CDR3 spans 13 amino acids. After removal of 4 bases from V and 4 bases from J, the junction contained 1 base not matched to a gene. The CDR3 bases are TGTGCCAGCAGTTTACAGGGGAATCAGCCCCAGCATTTT. This codes for CASSLQGNQPQHF.

The genes are TRBV11-2 and TRBJ2-1, with D possibly TRBD1 on 5 matching bases. V lost 3 bases, J lost 3 bases, and 9 bases lay in between. The germline V gene has CDR1 SGHAT and CDR2 FQNNGV. This CDR3 is 14 amino acids long. Here the CDR3 reads CASSFQGDYNEQFF. Here the CDR3 DNA reads TGTGCCAGCAGCTTCCAGGGTGACTACAATGAGCAGTTCTTC.

A few counts support this clone. The rearrangement links TRBV5-1 to TRBJ2-2, with 8 bases fitting TRBD2. V dropped 6 bases and J dropped 8; count of bases not matched to a gene: 6. The CDR3 consists of 13 residues. Germline CDR1 and CDR2: SGHRS and YFSETQ. The CDR3 here is CASTPGGPGELFF. The CDR3 DNA reads as TGCGCCAGCACCCCGGGAGGGCCGGGGGAGCTGTTTTTT.

Points on this clone: One end of the junction is discordant with germline, which a read error may explain. The chain joins TRBV6-1 to TRBJ2-5; a possible D gene is TRBD2 (5 bases). The CDR3 sequence is 13 residues long. Germline V gives CDR1 MNHNS, CDR2 SASEGT. CDR3: CASCEALQSEGYF. The CDR3 DNA follows: TGTGCCAGCTGTGAAGCGCTTCAGAGCGAGGGTTACTTC.

V gene TRBV28 combines with J gene TRBJ2-3, with unresolved D. The germline V and J ends were trimmed by 3 bases and 0 bases, with 19 bases remaining between them. Germline V gene lookup returns CDR1 MDHEN and CDR2 SYDVKM. This CDR3 region has 18 residues. The CDR3 here is CASSLWLAILTSTDTQYF. The CDR3, as DNA: TGTGCCAGCAGTTTGTGGTTAGCTATTCTAACTAGCACAGATACGCAGTATTTT.

The chain links TRBV5-1 to TRBJ2-7, with TRBD1 matching 10 bases. This CDR3 comprises 15 residues. CDR1 is SGHRS and CDR2 is YFSETQ in the germline V gene. The V gene end was trimmed by 3 bases and the J gene end by 1 base; junction bases not matched to a gene: 4. CDR3 in amino acids: CASSYRDRGSYEQYF. CDR3 in DNA: TGCGCCAGCAGCTACCGGGACAGGGGTTCCTACGAGCAGTACTTC.

The genes are TRBV5-1 and TRBJ2-1; 9 bases are shared with TRBD2. V shed 9 bases, J shed 6 bases, and the junction held 7 bases outside the gene matches. The CDR3 is 13 amino acids. Germline V gives CDR1 SGHRS, CDR2 YFSETQ. CDR3 coding DNA: TGCGCCACCGCTAGCGGGAAGGGCAATGAGCAGTTCTTC. Protein product: CATASGKGNEQFF.

The chain recombines TRBV6-5 with TRBJ2-5, with 9 bases aligning to TRBD2. The germline V gene has CDR1 MNHEY and CDR2 SVGAGI. V gave up 6 bases and J gave up 3 bases; unmatched junction bases: 5. The CDR3 extends over 14 amino acids. CDR3 protein: CASRGRLAEETQYF. The CDR3 region has the DNA TGTGCCAGCAGGGGTCGACTAGCGGAAGAGACCCAGTACTTC.

This sequence joins TRBV13 and TRBJ1-1; tentatively, D is TRBD1 (5 bases). The germline CDR1 and CDR2 sequences are PRHDT and FYEKMQ (reference sequence). V was clipped by 4 bases and J by 1 base, with 13 bases between them. CDR3 length equals 15 residues. CDR3 amino acids: CASSSTGGPNTEAFF. The CDR3 coding sequence is TGTGCCAGCAGCTCCACCGGGGGTCCGAACACTGAAGCTTTCTTT.

J is TRBJ1-5 and V is TRBV6-6; maybe TRBD1 (5 bases). The CDR3 has 13 amino acids. Trimming removed 8 bases at V and 2 bases at J, with 10 bases between. Germline CDR1 reads MNHNY; CDR2 reads SVGAGI (reference sequence). The CDR3 DNA reads TGTGCCAGCGGCTTGACAGGCAATCAGCCCCAGCATTTT. Translating it yields CASGLTGNQPQHF.

This clone showed up just once. The chain recombines TRBV19 with TRBJ1-4; D is undetermined. CDR3 length equals 11 residues. The ends were cut back, 10 bases at V and 7 bases at J, with 10 bases in the middle. Germline V gives CDR1 LNHDA, CDR2 SQIVND (reference sequence). The CDR3 reads CATRSGEKLFF. CDR3 in DNA: TGTGCCACCAGATCAGGTGAAAAACTGTTTTTT.

This sequence joins TRBV5-8 and TRBJ2-4; D might be TRBD1 (6 bases). V gave up 4 bases and J gave up 3 bases, with 17 bases separating them. CDR1 and CDR2 from the germline V gene are SGHTS and YDEGEE. The CDR3 has 16 amino acids. The CDR3 protein is CASSPGARTDKNIQYF. The CDR3 nucleotides read TGTGCCAGCAGCCCCGGAGCTAGGACAGACAAAAACATTCAGTACTTC. The variable domain in full, with the rest retrieved from reference TRBV5-8 and TRBJ2-4, is EAGVTQSPTHLIKTRGQQATLRCSPISGHTSVYWYQQALGLGLQFLLWYDEGEERNRGNFPPRFSGRQFPNYSSELNVNALELEDSALYLCASSPGARTDKNIQYFGAGTRLSVL.

The chain recombines TRBV7-2 with TRBJ2-7, with D perhaps TRBD2 (6 bases). CDR1 SGHTA and CDR2 FQGNSA come from the germline V gene. Trimming took off 4 bases at V and 3 bases at J, with 10 bases between the two ends. The CDR3 is 13 amino acids. CDR3 DNA: TGTGCCAGCAGCTCTCTTAGCGGCTACGAGCAGTACTTC. Its protein is CASSSLSGYEQYF.

This sequence joins TRBV6-5 and TRBJ1-1; TRBD1 is a possible D gene (5 bases). CDR3 length equals 14 residues. The germline CDR1 and CDR2 sequences are MNHEY and SVGAGI. Trimming left V 4 bases short and J 0 bases short, with 9 bases between. The CDR3 region is CASSWGGVNTEAFF. CDR3 sequence (DNA): TGTGCCAGCAGTTGGGGAGGGGTGAACACTGAAGCTTTCTTT.

The chain is built from TRBV2 and TRBJ2-6, with TRBD1 matching 9 bases. CDR1 is SNHLY and CDR2 is FYNNEI in the germline V gene. V was clipped by 2 bases and J by 6 bases; unmatched bases: 5. The CDR3 length is 16 residues. Here the CDR3 reads CASSERTGEAANVLTF. CDR3 in DNA: TGTGCCAGCAGTGAAAGGACAGGGGAGGCGGCCAACGTCCTGACTTTC.

The chain couples TRBV7-2 to TRBJ2-5; a possible D gene is TRBD1 (5 bases). CDR1 and CDR2 from the germline V gene are SGHTA and FQGNSA. The CDR3 runs 14 residues. V lost 0 bases and J lost 5, with 10 bases in between. In DNA form, the CDR3 reads TGTGCCAGCAGCTTAGCGGGGCTGGGTGAGACCCAGTACTTC. Translating it yields CASSLAGLGETQYF.

The chain has TRBV5-4 and TRBJ2-5; TRBD2 is a possible D gene (6 bases). The germline V gene encodes CDR1 SGHNT and CDR2 YYREEE (reference sequence). This CDR3 comprises 14 residues. V was clipped by 0 bases and J by 3 bases, with 9 bases between them. CDR3 sequence: CASSLAAGKETQYF. DNA of the CDR3: TGTGCCAGCAGCTTGGCCGCGGGGAAAGAGACCCAGTACTTC.